Below are 19 T cell receptor beta chains sequenced from a single sample in a study of cytomegalovirus exposure and HLA in healthy donors (dated by TCRdb to the late 2010s). The library came from the immunoSEQ multiplex PCR assay. A mixture of 60 forward primers for TCR Vbeta segments and 13 reverse primers for TCR Jbeta segments was used in the multiplex PCR. TCRdb carries this immuneACCESS record with in-frame sequences only. Its versions omit some clonotypes, under half of them owing to an unresolved V gene in the studies checked, with the rest unexplained. The table for this sample lists about 140,000 clones; just over 70% of them were counted only once. The ten top clones hold 1.5% to 2% of the sample. What was sequenced was PBMCs. The receptors were gathered from a woman in her twenties or thirties in good health and CMV-seronegative.

In the case of this clone: Other nucleotide sequences from this sample produce the same CDR3. V is TRBV5-4 and J is TRBJ2-5; 10 bases map to TRBD2. The CDR3 has 14 residues. V gave up 2 bases and J gave up 2 bases; unmatched junction bases: 0. The germline V gene has CDR1 SGHNT and CDR2 YYREEE (reference sequence). The CDR3 DNA sequence: TGTGCCAGCAGCTTAGCGGGGGGGCAAGAGACCCAGTACTTC. Protein sequence: CASSLAGGQETQYF.

The chain couples TRBV30 to TRBJ1-4; a weak D match, TRBD1 (5 bases). Germline V CDR1 and CDR2: GTSNPN, SVGIG (reference sequence). The CDR3 covers 13 residues. The ends were cut back, 3 bases at V and 7 bases at J, with 12 bases in the middle. The CDR3 region is CAWRTQGAEKLFF. The CDR3 bases are TGTGCCTGGAGGACACAAGGGGCTGAAAAACTGTTTTTT.

This chain joins TRBV5-1 and TRBJ2-7; 8 bases agree with TRBD2. The V gene end was trimmed by 0 bases and the J gene end by 7 bases; junction bases not matched to a gene: 6. This CDR3 has 14 amino acids. Per germline, CDR1 SGHRS and CDR2 YFSETQ. The chain's CDR3 is CASSLGAGAREQYF. The CDR3 nucleotides read TGCGCCAGCAGCTTGGGAGCGGGGGCTCGGGAGCAGTACTTC. The full variable domain, in which reference TRBV5-1 and TRBJ2-7 provide the parts outside the CDR3, is KAGVTQTPRYLIKTRGQQVTLSCSPISGHRSVSWYQQTPGQGLQFLFEYFSETQRNKGNFPGRFSGRQFSNSRSEMNVSTLELGDSALYLCASSLGAGAREQYFGPGTRLTVT.

The chain carries TRBV2 and TRBJ2-3, with TRBD2 identical over 15 bases. The germline CDR1 and CDR2 sequences are SNHLY and FYNNEI. CDR3 length: 16 amino acids. Trimming removed 8 bases from V and 10 bases from J; junction bases left unmatched: 13. CDR3 sequence: CASFGTSGGPAEAQYF. CDR3 in DNA: TGTGCCAGCTTCGGGACTAGCGGGGGGCCGGCCGAGGCGCAGTATTTT.

The chain is built from TRBV6-5 and TRBJ1-2, with 9 bases lining up with TRBD1. The CDR3 has 13 residues. Germline trimming cut 6 bases from V and 5 bases from J; bases unmatched to any gene: 4. Per germline, CDR1 MNHEY and CDR2 SVGAGI. This chain's CDR3 is CASRKDRGYGYTF. The CDR3 DNA reads as TGTGCCAGCAGAAAAGACAGGGGGTATGGCTACACCTTC.

This chain connects TRBV5-1 to TRBJ1-3, with 8 bases aligning to TRBD1. TRBJ2-2 explains the end of the DNA better; the J call may be wrong. This CDR3 has 15 amino acids. Germline V lookup: CDR1 SGHRS, CDR2 YFSETQ. CDR3 protein: CASSESGGHTGELFF. The CDR3 DNA reads as TGCGCCAGCAGCGAGTCAGGGGGCCACACCGGGGAGCTGTTTTTT.

The V and J genes are TRBV28 and TRBJ1-2; 7 bases match TRBD1. J gave up 7 bases and V 9 bases, and 8 bases lay outside the gene matches. CDR1 and CDR2 (germline): MDHEN, SYDVKM. There are 12 residues in the CDR3. The CDR3 here is CASPTGPRGYTF. The DNA for the CDR3 is TGTGCCAGTCCGACAGGGCCTCGTGGCTACACCTTC.

The chain couples TRBV14 to TRBJ2-7; D is possibly TRBD1 (6 bases). CDR1 and CDR2 (germline): SGHDN, FVKESK. V lost 3 bases and J lost 1, with 10 bases in between. CDR3 length equals 14 residues. Here the CDR3 reads CASSQTTGSYEQYV. The CDR3 nucleotides are TGTGCCAGCAGCCAGACCACAGGGTCCTACGAGCAGTACGTC.

This chain uses TRBV7-8 with TRBJ1-1; 10 bases agree with TRBD1. Trimming cost V 5 bases and J 0 bases; bases outside gene matches: 6. Germline V gene sequence: CDR1 SGHVS, CDR2 FQNEAQ. The CDR3 loop spans 16 amino acids. The CDR3: CASSPTGGYVNTEAFF. The CDR3 region has the DNA TGTGCCAGCAGCCCGACAGGGGGCTATGTGAACACTGAAGCTTTCTTT. The full variable domain, in which reference TRBV7-8 and TRBJ1-1 provide the parts outside the CDR3, is GAGVSQSPRYKVAKRGQDVALRCDPISGHVSLFWYQQALGQGPEFLTYFQNEAQLDKSGLPSDRFFAERPEGSVSTLKIQRTQQEDSAVYLCASSPTGGYVNTEAFFGQGTRLTVV.

The V call is TRBV6-6, the J call TRBJ2-1, with a possible D match to TRBD2 (5 bases). The CDR3 is 15 amino acids. V lost 2 bases, J lost 0 bases, and 8 bases lay in between. The germline gives CDR1 MNHNY, CDR2 SVGAGI (reference sequence). The CDR3 DNA sequence: TGTGCCAGCAGTTACACGGACTCCTCCTACAATGAGCAGTTCTTC. Its protein product is CASSYTDSSYNEQFF.

This chain joins TRBV30 and TRBJ1-2, with TRBD1 matching 7 bases. The CDR3 length is 15 residues. CDR1 is GTSNPN and CDR2 is SVGIG in the germline V gene (reference sequence). The V gene end was trimmed by 0 bases and the J gene end by 0 bases; junction bases not matched to a gene: 4. The chain's CDR3 is CAWSVRQGTNYGYTF. CDR3 sequence (DNA): TGTGCCTGGAGTGTACGACAGGGAACTAACTATGGCTACACCTTC.

The gene calls are TRBV30 and TRBJ2-1, with 11 nucleotides matching TRBD2. J lost 3 bases, V lost 1 base, and 2 bases had no gene match. The CDR3 is 15 residues long. The V gene's germline CDR1 is GTSNPN and CDR2 SVGIG (reference sequence). The CDR3 reads CAWSATSGVYNEQFF. CDR3 nucleotides: TGTGCCTGGAGTGCGACTAGCGGGGTCTACAATGAGCAGTTCTTC. Complete variable domain (other parts from reference TRBV30 and TRBJ2-1): SQTIHQWPATLVQPVGSPLSLECTVEGTSNPNLYWYRQAAGRGLQLLFYSVGIGQISSEVPQNLSASRPQDRQFILSSKKLLLSDSGFYLCAWSATSGVYNEQFFGPGTRLTVL.

The chain joins TRBV2 to TRBJ2-1; 8 nucleotides agree with TRBD2. The CDR3 covers 12 residues. V dropped 7 bases and J dropped 10; count of bases not matched to a gene: 6. The germline V gene encodes CDR1 SNHLY and CDR2 FYNNEI. Here the CDR3 reads CASTGRGDEQFF. The CDR3 DNA follows: TGTGCCAGCACGGGGCGGGGGGACGAGCAGTTCTTC.

This clone was counted once. The V gene is TRBV6-5, the J gene TRBJ2-4, with D possibly matching TRBD1 (5 bases). Germline CDR1 is MNHEY and CDR2 is SVGAGI. The CDR3 covers 14 residues. Trimming removed 7 bases at V and 1 base at J, with 11 bases between. The CDR3 sequence is CASKSGLAKNIQYF. CDR3 in DNA: TGTGCCAGCAAATCAGGGCTGGCCAAAAACATTCAGTACTTC.

The chain joins TRBV7-2 to TRBJ2-1; TRBD2 matches at 9 bases. CDR3 length equals 16 residues. The V gene end was trimmed by 5 bases and the J gene end by 4 bases; junction bases not matched to a gene: 9. Germline-derived CDR1 and CDR2 are SGHTA and FQGNSA. In DNA, the CDR3 is TGTGCCAGCAGCCTTACTGTAGCGGGGGAGTACAATGAGCAGTTCTTC. The encoded protein is CASSLTVAGEYNEQFF.

This clone showed up just once. The rearrangement joins TRBV2 to TRBJ2-5; D remains unclear. The DNA end is more similar to TRBJ2-7, so the J call may be wrong. The CDR3 has 15 residues. Germline CDR1 SNHLY, CDR2 FYNNEI. DNA for the CDR3: TGTGCCAGCAGGTTACAAACTGGAGCCCTCTACGAGCAGTACTTC. Translated, it gives CASRLQTGALYEQYF.

The V gene is TRBV5-1, the J gene TRBJ2-5, with 8 nucleotides matching TRBD1. Germline trimming cut 4 bases from V and 9 bases from J; bases unmatched to any gene: 20. There are 17 residues in the CDR3. Germline CDR1 SGHRS, CDR2 YFSETQ. DNA of the CDR3: TGCGCCAGCAGCCTCATGCTCACAGGGGGAACGGACAAGGCCCAGTACTTC. Its translation: CASSLMLTGGTDKAQYF. The full variable domain, in which reference TRBV5-1 and TRBJ2-5 provide the parts outside the CDR3, is KAGVTQTPRYLIKTRGQQVTLSCSPISGHRSVSWYQQTPGQGLQFLFEYFSETQRNKGNFPGRFSGRQFSNSRSEMNVSTLELGDSALYLCASSLMLTGGTDKAQYFGPGTRLLVL.

The table lists this clone with a count of one. The CDR3 DNA is TGTGCCAGCAGCGTATCCCCCCAGGGATTCACTGAAGCTTTCTTT. It translates to CASSVSPQGFTEAFF. The chain recombines TRBV9 with TRBJ1-1, with a possible D match to TRBD1 (5 bases). The CDR3 spans 15 residues. The V and J ends lost 1 base and 4 bases respectively, with 14 bases between them. Germline CDR1 SGDLS, CDR2 YYNGEE. Complete variable domain (other parts from reference TRBV9 and TRBJ1-1): DSGVTQTPKHLITATGQRVTLRCSPRSGDLSVYWYQQSLDQGLQFLIQYYNGEERAKGNILERFSAQQFPDLHSELNLSSLELGDSALYFCASSVSPQGFTEAFFGQGTRLTVV.

CDR3 region: CASRLVNTEAFF. CDR3 nucleotides: TGTGCCAGCAGACTGGTCAACACTGAAGCTTTCTTT. The V call is TRBV7-8, the J call TRBJ1-1; no reliable D call. Germline-derived CDR1 and CDR2 are SGHVS and FQNEAQ. Between the trimmed V and J ends, which lost 6 bases and 2 bases, there was a span of 7 bases. The CDR3 is 12 residues long.